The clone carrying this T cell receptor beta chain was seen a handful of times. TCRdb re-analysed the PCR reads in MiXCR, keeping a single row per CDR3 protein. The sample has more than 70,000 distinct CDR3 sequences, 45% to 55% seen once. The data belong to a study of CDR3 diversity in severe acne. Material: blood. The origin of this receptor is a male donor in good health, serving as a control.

The CDR3 DNA follows: TGTGCCAGCAGCCCTAGAAACACCGGGGAGCTGTTTTTT. Translating it yields CASSPRNTGELFF. The genes are TRBV5-6 and TRBJ2-2; D gene unclear. Trimming cost V 4 bases and J 2 bases, with 6 bases left between them. Germline V CDR1 and CDR2: SGHDT, YYEEEE. CDR3 length: 13 amino acids.